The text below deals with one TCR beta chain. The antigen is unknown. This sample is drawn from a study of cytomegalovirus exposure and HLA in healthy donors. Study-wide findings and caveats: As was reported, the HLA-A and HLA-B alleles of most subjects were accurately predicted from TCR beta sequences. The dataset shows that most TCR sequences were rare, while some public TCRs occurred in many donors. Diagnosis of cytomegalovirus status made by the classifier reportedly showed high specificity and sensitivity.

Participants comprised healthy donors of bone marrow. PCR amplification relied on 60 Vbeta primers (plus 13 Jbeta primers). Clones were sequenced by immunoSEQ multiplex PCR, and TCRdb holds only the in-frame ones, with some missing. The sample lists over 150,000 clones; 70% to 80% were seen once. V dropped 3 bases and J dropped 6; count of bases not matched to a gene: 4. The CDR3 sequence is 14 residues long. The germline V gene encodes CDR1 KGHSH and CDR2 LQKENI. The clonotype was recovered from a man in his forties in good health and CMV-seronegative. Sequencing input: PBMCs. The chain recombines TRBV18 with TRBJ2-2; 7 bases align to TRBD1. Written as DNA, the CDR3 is TGTGCCAGCTCACCCCTCGGACAGGCCGGGGAGCTGTTTTTT. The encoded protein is CASSPLGQAGELFF.